These 32 T cell receptor beta chains share one sample of origin, sequenced in a study of shared T cell receptors in the human thymus. Repertoires were generated with immunoSEQ multiplex PCR, while TCRdb's copy carries only in-frame clones and drops some. The table records some 720,000 clones, approximately 88% of them present only once. These same records also appear under a second study, on human thymus T cells.

Specimen: thymocytes. The source of these receptors is a boy in the first two years of life with a congenital heart defect.

This clone was recorded only once. The chain joins TRBV10-3 to TRBJ2-1; 8 bases match TRBD2. The CDR3 totals 14 residues. V lost 6 bases and J lost 8; bases outside the gene matches: 9. Germline CDR1 and CDR2: ENHRY and SYGVKD. The CDR3 is CAIRPGTSRDEQFF. CDR3 DNA sequence: TGTGCCATCAGGCCCGGGACTAGTCGGGATGAGCAGTTCTTC.

The chain carries TRBV7-2 and TRBJ1-3; a possible D gene is TRBD1 (5 bases). This CDR3 contains 17 residues. V lost 5 bases, J lost 0 bases, and 17 bases lay in between. Germline values: CDR1 SGHTA, CDR2 FQGNSA. For the CDR3, the DNA is TGTGCCAGCAGCCCTGGCCGCGGGGACCTCTCTGGAAACACCATATATTTT. Translation gives CASSPGRGDLSGNTIYF.

This clone was seen just once. The rearrangement joins TRBV4-3 to TRBJ2-1; 13 bases align to TRBD2. The V gene end was trimmed by 0 bases and the J gene end by 7 bases; junction bases not matched to a gene: 15. Germline loops: CDR1 LGHNA, CDR2 YSLEER. The CDR3 covers 20 residues. The CDR3 bases are TGCGCCAGCAGCCAAGATTTCGCTTGGACTAGCGGGAGCCAGTGGAATGAGCAGTTCTTC. Translating it yields CASSQDFAWTSGSQWNEQFF.

The genes are TRBV6-4 and TRBJ2-1; TRBD2 is a possible D gene (6 bases). Germline CDR1 reads MRHNA; CDR2 reads SNTAGT. V lost 5 bases to trimming and J lost 9 bases, with 17 bases between them. This CDR3 has 14 amino acids. The CDR3 loop is CASSLYPGTPEQFF. The DNA for the CDR3 is TGTGCCAGCAGTCTTTACCCCGGGACTCCTGAGCAGTTCTTC.

The chain uses TRBV5-4 and TRBJ2-2; 16 bases align to TRBD2. The V gene end was trimmed by 2 bases and the J gene end by 5 bases; junction bases not matched to a gene: 12. This CDR3 region has 20 residues. CDR1 SGHNT and CDR2 YYREEE come from the germline V gene (reference sequence). CDR3 amino acids: CASSFQPGLAGGPMTGELFF. CDR3 nucleotide sequence: TGTGCCAGCAGCTTCCAACCGGGACTAGCGGGAGGGCCCATGACCGGGGAGCTGTTTTTT.

The J gene is TRBJ1-2, the V gene TRBV6-5; tentatively, D is TRBD1 (5 bases). V was trimmed by 5 bases and J by 4 bases, leaving 17 bases between them. This CDR3 spans 15 amino acids. Germline V gives CDR1 MNHEY, CDR2 SVGAGI. CDR3 loop: CASSPPGGIRYGYTF. The CDR3, as DNA: TGTGCCAGCAGTCCCCCCGGGGGGATCCGCTATGGCTACACCTTC.

V gene TRBV6-6 combines with J gene TRBJ1-5, with 8 bases fitting TRBD1. Unmatched junction bases numbered 2, after V lost 7 bases and J lost 0 bases. The germline CDR1 and CDR2 sequences are MNHNY and SVGAGI (reference sequence). The CDR3 sequence is 14 residues long. The CDR3 protein is CASKDRDSNQPQHF. CDR3 DNA: TGTGCCAGCAAGGACAGGGATAGCAATCAGCCCCAGCATTTT.

The genes are TRBV5-6 and TRBJ2-1; a weak D match, TRBD2 (5 bases). V lost 1 base, J lost 6 bases, and 11 bases lay in between. Germline V CDR1 and CDR2: SGHDT, YYEEEE. CDR3 length: 14 amino acids. CDR3 in amino acids: CASSLRLAINEQFF. CDR3 bases: TGTGCCAGCAGCTTGCGGCTAGCCATCAATGAGCAGTTCTTC.

V gene TRBV6-5 combines with J gene TRBJ1-1; 11 nucleotides line up with TRBD1. This CDR3 is built from 15 residues. V was pared by 5 bases and J by 5 bases, with 7 bases of the junction left unmatched. From germline, CDR1 is MNHEY and CDR2 SVGAGI. The CDR3 reads CASSTGTGGRTEAFF. For the CDR3, the DNA is TGTGCCAGCAGTACCGGGACAGGGGGAAGGACTGAAGCTTTCTTT.

The genes are TRBV4-2 and TRBJ2-1, with 7 positions matching TRBD2. This CDR3 comprises 17 residues. Trimming at V came to 3 bases and at J to 5 bases, leaving 13 bases not matched to a gene. The germline CDR1 and CDR2 sequences are LGHNA and YNFKEQ. CDR3 DNA: TGTGCCAGCAGCCAGGAAAAAGGGCGGGAGTACGACAATGAGCAGTTCTTC. This sequence encodes CASSQEKGREYDNEQFF.

The gene calls are TRBV2 and TRBJ2-3; 8 bases line up with TRBD1. Germline trimming cut 8 bases from V and 3 bases from J; bases unmatched to any gene: 4. The CDR3 totals 13 residues. Germline CDR1 reads SNHLY; CDR2 reads FYNNEI. The CDR3 DNA is TGTGCCAGCCCAGGGGGCGGGACAGATACGCAGTATTTT. Translation gives CASPGGGTDTQYF.

This clone has more than one count but fewer than ten. The chain combines TRBV28 with TRBJ2-7, with 9 bases matching TRBD2. This CDR3 region has 19 residues. V shed 3 bases and J 5 bases; nucleotides not matched to a gene: 20. The germline V gene has CDR1 MDHEN and CDR2 SYDVKM. The CDR3 is CASSFQEQGLGSGRHEQYF. DNA of the CDR3: TGTGCCAGCAGTTTCCAAGAACAGGGTTTGGGTAGCGGGAGACACGAGCAGTACTTC.

This sequence joins TRBV6-5 and TRBJ1-1, with 8 bases fitting TRBD1. This CDR3 comprises 13 residues. From germline, CDR1 is MNHEY and CDR2 SVGAGI. V lost 6 bases to trimming and J lost 7 bases; unmatched junction nucleotides: 7. The CDR3 nucleotides read TGTGCCAGCAGCTCAGGGGGCAGGGTTGAAGCTTTCTTT. Its protein product is CASSSGGRVEAFF.

The rearrangement links TRBV19 to TRBJ1-2, with TRBD1 matching over 8 bases. Trimming took 6 bases from V and 7 from J; bases not matched to a gene: 10. This CDR3 region has 14 residues. The germline V gene has CDR1 LNHDA and CDR2 SQIVND (reference sequence). CDR3 bases: TGTGCCAGTAGCGCCCGTGGACAGGGATCTGGCTACACCTTC. This encodes CASSARGQGSGYTF.

The chain combines TRBV15 with TRBJ1-1; D gene uncertain. V was pared by 0 bases and J by 10 bases, with 9 bases between. Germline-derived CDR1 and CDR2 are LNHNV and YYDKDF (reference sequence). The CDR3 consists of 12 residues. The CDR3 is CATSRDLSPAFF. CDR3 coding DNA: TGTGCCACCAGCAGAGACCTCTCCCCAGCTTTCTTT. The full variable domain, completed using reference TRBV15 and TRBJ1-1, is DAMVIQNPRYQVTQFGKPVTLSCSQTLNHNVMYWYQQKSSQAPKLLFHYYDKDFNNEADTPDNFQSRRPNTSFCFLDIRSPGLGDTAMYLCATSRDLSPAFFGQGTRLTVV.

The rearrangement joins TRBV14 to TRBJ2-1; maybe TRBD2 (6 bases). Germline V CDR1 and CDR2: SGHDN, FVKESK. The CDR3 covers 13 residues. V shed 6 bases and J shed 6 bases, with 12 bases lying between them. The CDR3 nucleotides are TGTGCCAGCAGTCCGACTAGAACCAATGAGCAGTTCTTC. It is translated as CASSPTRTNEQFF. The entire variable domain, with the rest obtained from reference TRBV14 and TRBJ2-1, is as follows: EAGVTQFPSHSVIEKGQTVTLRCDPISGHDNLYWYRRVMGKEIKFLLHFVKESKQDESGMPNNRFLAERTGGTYSTLKVQPAELEDSGVYFCASSPTRTNEQFFGPGTRLTVL.

This clone occurred once. The chain carries TRBV7-7 and TRBJ2-5; TRBD2 aligns across 8 bases. Germline V gene lookup returns CDR1 SSHAT and CDR2 FNYEAQ (reference sequence). V lost 1 base to trimming and J lost 2 bases; unmatched junction nucleotides: 6. This CDR3 spans 16 amino acids. The CDR3: CASSLGLAGLQETQYF. The CDR3 bases are TGTGCCAGCAGCTTAGGCCTAGCGGGTCTTCAAGAGACCCAGTACTTC.

V usage is TRBV18 and J usage is TRBJ2-2; D unclear. The germline gives CDR1 KGHSH, CDR2 LQKENI. This CDR3 spans 17 amino acids. The V gene lost 1 base and the J gene lost 5 bases, with 17 bases spanning the gap. CDR3 loop: CASSPRGSDRRTGELFF. CDR3 DNA sequence: TGTGCCAGCTCACCACGAGGCTCAGACCGAAGGACCGGGGAGCTGTTTTTT.

The V and J genes are TRBV11-2 and TRBJ2-7; unclear D gene. Trimming pared 4 bases from V and 2 bases from J, leaving 12 bases between. The germline CDR1 and CDR2 sequences are SGHAT and FQNNGV. CDR3 size: 14 residues. CDR3 region: CASSSSPEPYEQYF. The CDR3 region has the DNA TGTGCCAGCAGCTCAAGCCCGGAGCCCTACGAGCAGTACTTC.

This CDR3 is CASSQGGDRQGVSYEQYF. The CDR3 coding sequence is TGCGCCAGCAGCCAAGGGGGGGACCGCCAAGGGGTTTCCTACGAGCAGTACTTC. J is TRBJ2-7 and V is TRBV4-1, with D tentatively TRBD2 (6 bases). V was trimmed by 1 base and J by 1 base, leaving 20 bases between them. The CDR3 covers 18 residues. Germline V gene data show CDR1 as MGHRA and CDR2 as YSYEKL.

V usage is TRBV30 and J usage is TRBJ2-1; 13 bases match TRBD2. Germline V gene data show CDR1 as GTSNPN and CDR2 as SVGIG (reference sequence). Trimming cost V 4 bases and J 5 bases; bases outside gene matches: 11. There are 17 residues in the CDR3. The CDR3 sequence: CAWTRTSGSILHNEQFF. CDR3 sequence (DNA): TGTGCCTGGACCCGGACTAGCGGGAGTATCTTACACAATGAGCAGTTCTTC.

V gene TRBV2 combines with J gene TRBJ1-4; perhaps TRBD1 as D (6 bases). CDR3 size: 15 residues. V lost 5 bases and J lost 5, with 15 bases in between. Looked up from germline, CDR1 is SNHLY and CDR2 is FYNNEI. Here the CDR3 reads CASSHVLRGNEKLFF. CDR3 nucleotides: TGTGCCAGCAGTCACGTCCTTAGGGGGAATGAAAAACTGTTTTTT.

The chain links TRBV6-6 to TRBJ2-3; 7 nucleotides align to TRBD2. The CDR3 is 11 residues long. Per germline, CDR1 MNHNY and CDR2 SVGAGI (reference sequence). The V and J ends lost 10 bases and 11 bases, in that order; junction bases with no gene match: 9. The CDR3 loop is CATTLAAEQYF. Here the CDR3 DNA reads TGTGCCACCACGCTAGCGGCCGAGCAGTATTTT.

The V gene is TRBV29-1, the J gene TRBJ2-7; 9 nucleotides agree with TRBD2. The J segment lost 9 bases and the V segment lost 6 bases, leaving 12 bases of the junction unmatched. The germline gives CDR1 SQVTM, CDR2 ANQGSEA. The CDR3 consists of 13 residues. CDR3 nucleotide sequence: TGCAGCGTGACCCCAAGCGGGAGGAAATGGCAGTACTTC. Its protein product is CSVTPSGRKWQYF.

V gene TRBV6-1 combines with J gene TRBJ2-7; no firm D call. Germline CDR1 is MNHNS and CDR2 is SASEGT. The CDR3 runs 14 residues. Trimming cost V 2 bases and J 2 bases, with 10 bases left between them. In DNA, the CDR3 is TGTGCCAGCAGTGAATCGAGGCCCACCTACGAGCAGTACTTC. Protein product: CASSESRPTYEQYF.

The gene calls are TRBV28 and TRBJ2-3; the D is unclear. Per the germline V gene, CDR1 is MDHEN and CDR2 is SYDVKM. Trimming stripped 5 bases from V and 5 bases from J, with 14 bases between. The CDR3 totals 14 residues. CDR3 amino acids: CASSPTPGEDTQYF. The CDR3 DNA reads TGTGCCAGCAGTCCTACTCCAGGTGAAGATACGCAGTATTTT.

The chain combines TRBV18 with TRBJ2-5; no definite D call. The CDR3 covers 14 residues. V was clipped by 2 bases and J by 1 base, with 8 bases between them. The V gene's germline CDR1 is KGHSH and CDR2 LQKENI. This CDR3 is CASSPNRLQETQYF. The CDR3 bases are TGTGCCAGCTCACCAAATCGTCTCCAAGAGACCCAGTACTTC.

This clone showed up just once. V usage is TRBV10-1 and J usage is TRBJ2-7; 10 nucleotides align to TRBD2. CDR3 length: 15 residues. The V gene's germline CDR1 is WNHNN and CDR2 SYGVQD (reference sequence). V dropped 6 bases and J dropped 3; count of bases not matched to a gene: 8. The DNA of the CDR3 is TGCGCCAGCAGACAGTGGACTAGCGGCAACTACGAGCAGTACTTC. The encoded protein is CASRQWTSGNYEQYF.

This clone has just one count. The chain carries TRBV4-3 and TRBJ2-1; weak D call: TRBD2 (6 bases). The CDR3 loop spans 15 amino acids. Trimming pared 1 base from V and 5 bases from J, leaving 12 bases between. Per the germline V gene, CDR1 is LGHNA and CDR2 is YSLEER. CDR3 amino acids: CASSQVRGEDNEQFF. The CDR3 coding sequence is TGCGCCAGCAGCCAAGTCCGCGGGGAGGACAATGAGCAGTTCTTC.

The gene calls are TRBV27 and TRBJ2-3, with 9 positions matching TRBD2. CDR1 and CDR2 from the germline V gene are MNHEY and SMNVEV (reference sequence). The CDR3 sequence is 18 residues long. V gave up 7 bases and J gave up 2 bases; unmatched junction bases: 16. This chain's CDR3 is CASTQKGVSGRSTDTQYF. For the CDR3, the DNA is TGTGCCAGCACCCAAAAAGGGGTTAGCGGGAGATCCACAGATACGCAGTATTTT.

CDR3 protein: CASSTRHKPYEQYF. In DNA, the CDR3 is TGTGCCAGCAGTACCCGACACAAACCCTACGAGCAGTACTTC. This sequence joins TRBV27 and TRBJ2-7; D not certain. The CDR3 totals 14 residues. Germline V gene lookup returns CDR1 MNHEY and CDR2 SMNVEV (reference sequence). V lost 5 bases and J lost 2, with 13 bases in between.

This sequence joins TRBV6-4 and TRBJ2-2; TRBD1 matches at 9 bases. J was trimmed by 6 bases and V by 5 bases; bases with no gene match: 7. Germline V gives CDR1 MRHNA, CDR2 SNTAGT. This CDR3 has 15 residues. CDR3 in DNA: TGTGCCAGCAGTCTCGGACAGGGGAAGGCCGGGGAGCTGTTTTTT. Translating gives CASSLGQGKAGELFF.